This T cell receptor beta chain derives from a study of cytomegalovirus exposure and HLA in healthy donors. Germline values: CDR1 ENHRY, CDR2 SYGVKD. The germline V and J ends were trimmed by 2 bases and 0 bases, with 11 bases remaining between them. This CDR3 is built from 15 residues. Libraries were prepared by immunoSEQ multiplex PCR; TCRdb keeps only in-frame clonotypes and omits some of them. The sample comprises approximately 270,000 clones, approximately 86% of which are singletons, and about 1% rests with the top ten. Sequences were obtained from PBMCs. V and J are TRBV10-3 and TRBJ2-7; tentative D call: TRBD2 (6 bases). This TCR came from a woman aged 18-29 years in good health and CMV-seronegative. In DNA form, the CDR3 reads TGTGCCATCAGTGAGCTTGGGCGGGACTCCTACGAGCAGTACTTC. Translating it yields CAISELGRDSYEQYF.